A single sample is the source of the 4 T cell receptor beta chains below, sequenced in a study of blood T cell repertoires in COVID-19. Measured with immunoSEQ multiplex PCR; TCRdb has only the in-frame clones, and not every one. The sample has 50,000 to 60,000 clones, roughly 86% seen once. The sequenced material came from peripheral blood. The receptors here all came from a man between 35 and 55 years old with COVID-19, enrolled during active disease.

The chain joins TRBV23-1 to TRBJ1-4, with TRBD1 matching 9 bases. TRBV23-1 is designated an ORF whose function remains uncertain. The CDR3 consists of 14 residues. V shed 8 bases, J shed 4 bases, and the junction held 5 bases outside the gene matches. The CDR3 DNA reads TGCGCCAGCCAACAGGGACAGGGTAATGAAAAACTGTTTTTT. Translating gives CASQQGQGNEKLFF.

The chain is built from TRBV19 and TRBJ2-3; 11 bases align to TRBD1. The CDR3 consists of 16 residues. V was clipped by 3 bases and J by 2 bases; unmatched bases: 4. Per the germline V gene, CDR1 is LNHDA and CDR2 is SQIVND (reference sequence). In DNA form, the CDR3 reads TGTGCCAGTAGTATTGGGACAGGGGGGACCACAGATACGCAGTATTTT. This codes for CASSIGTGGTTDTQYF.

V usage is TRBV19 and J usage is TRBJ2-1, with a weak D call TRBD1 (6 bases). Trimming pared 4 bases from V and 2 bases from J, leaving 6 bases between. The CDR3 length is 13 residues. In germline, CDR1 is LNHDA, CDR2 SQIVND (reference sequence). The CDR3 region has the DNA TGTGCCAGTAGTAGGACAGCCTACAATGAGCAGTTCTTC. It encodes CASSRTAYNEQFF.

The chain has TRBV29-1 and TRBJ2-1, with 10 bases identical to TRBD1. The CDR3 contains 15 residues. CDR1 and CDR2 from the germline V gene are SQVTM and ANQGSEA. With V trimmed by 0 bases and J by 9 bases, 8 bases remained unmatched. The CDR3 loop reads CSVEERQGASGEQFF. For the CDR3, the DNA is TGCAGCGTTGAAGAAAGACAGGGGGCGTCTGGTGAGCAGTTCTTC.